The 32 T cell receptor beta chains below all came from one sample that was sequenced in a study of T cell responses to AZD1222 COVID-19 vaccine (TCRdb year 2021). Libraries were made using the immunoSEQ multiplex PCR assay. This is the immuneACCESS table as TCRdb keeps it, with only in-frame sequences that have V and J called. A part of the clones is gone; compared with another copy, unresolved V genes explain less than half, and the rest is unexplained. This sample is represented by 150,000 to 200,000 clones; approximately 92% of them were singletons. The top ten clones comprise less than 2.5% of the sample. This specimen's time point label, per the study, means: baseline before first vaccination. This sample comprised peripheral blood, obtained on day 0 of AZD1222 vaccination. The receptors come from an adult in good health.

The V and J genes are TRBV6-4 and TRBJ2-7, with D tentatively TRBD1 (6 bases). This CDR3 has 16 residues. V was cut by 7 bases and J by 2 bases, with 21 bases left in between. From germline, CDR1 is MRHNA and CDR2 SNTAGT. The chain's CDR3 is CASKPWGHKVTYEQYF. DNA for the CDR3: TGTGCCAGCAAACCTTGGGGACACAAAGTAACCTACGAGCAGTACTTC.

The chain employs TRBV11-2 and TRBJ2-5; D tentatively reads TRBD1 or TRBD2 (5 bases each). The germline gives CDR1 SGHAT, CDR2 FQNNGV. V dropped 3 bases and J dropped 5 bases, with 13 bases sitting between them. This CDR3 is 14 amino acids long. CDR3 amino acids: CASSLNRDGETQYF. CDR3 bases: TGTGCCAGCAGCTTGAACCGGGACGGCGAGACCCAGTACTTC.

V usage is TRBV9 and J usage is TRBJ2-2; 10 nucleotides match TRBD2. CDR3 length: 17 amino acids. Unmatched junction bases numbered 9, after V lost 0 bases and J lost 7 bases. Germline CDR1 reads SGDLS; CDR2 reads YYNGEE. The CDR3 region is CASSVGSGRAVGGELFF. In nucleotides, the CDR3 is TGTGCCAGCAGCGTAGGAAGCGGGAGGGCCGTTGGCGGGGAGCTGTTTTTT.

The chain combines TRBV9 with TRBJ2-3; 9 nucleotides align to TRBD1. Losses at the gene ends were 2 bases for V and 4 bases for J; bases not matched to a gene: 5. Germline V gene data show CDR1 as SGDLS and CDR2 as YYNGEE. This CDR3 has 15 amino acids. CDR3 nucleotide sequence: TGTGCCAGCAGCGTTTTACAGGGGGCTGCAGATACGCAGTATTTT. Amino acids: CASSVLQGAADTQYF.

The genes are TRBV3-1 (or the pseudogene TRBV3-2) and TRBJ2-2; the D gene could be TRBD1 or TRBD2 (5 bases each). The germline gives CDR1 LGHDT, CDR2 YNNKEL (reference sequence). V lost 5 bases to trimming and J lost 2 bases, with 6 bases between them. The CDR3 contains 13 residues. Written as DNA, the CDR3 is TGTGCCAGCAGCGGGGACAACACCGGGGAGCTGTTTTTT. This codes for CASSGDNTGELFF.

The rearrangement uses TRBV30 and TRBJ2-3; no firm D call. The CDR3 is 13 amino acids. Deletions cut 4 bases from V and 7 bases from J, with 15 bases between. From germline, CDR1 is GTSNPN and CDR2 SVGIG (reference sequence). Here the CDR3 DNA reads TGTGCCTGGAACCCGGGCCGTTTTAATACGCAGTATTTT. Its protein product is CAWNPGRFNTQYF.

With respect to this clone: Because the CDR3's place on the DNA is in doubt, the DNA is left out and the CDR3 is given as listed by TCRdb. The rearrangement uses TRBV9 and TRBJ1-6; the tabulated D call, TRBD1, remains unverified against the DNA. Germline loops: CDR1 SGDLS, CDR2 YYNGEE. The CDR3 sequence runs 15 residues, both termini included. The CDR3 spells CASSSSDIHNSPLHF.

This clone appeared a single time. The J gene is TRBJ1-1, the V gene TRBV19, with a possible D match to TRBD1 (5 bases). Trimming removed 4 bases from V and 4 bases from J, with 10 bases in between. The CDR3 sequence is 13 residues long. CDR1 is LNHDA, CDR2 SQIVND, per germline (reference sequence). The CDR3 DNA sequence: TGTGCCAGTAGTACAGGGTGGGGCACTGAAGCTTTCTTT. Its protein product is CASSTGWGTEAFF. The full variable domain, its missing parts supplied by reference TRBV19 and TRBJ1-1, is DGGITQSPKYLFRKEGQNVTLSCEQNLNHDAMYWYRQDPGQGLRLIYYSQIVNDFQKGDIAEGYSVSREKKESFPLTVTSAQKNPTAFYLCASSTGWGTEAFFGQGTRLTVV.

This chain connects TRBV7-3 to TRBJ1-2; no reliable D call. This CDR3 spans 14 amino acids. The germline V gene has CDR1 SGHTA and CDR2 FQGTGA. V lost 6 bases and J lost 4, with 15 bases in between. CDR3 sequence: CASSPGGEGYGYTF. CDR3 nucleotide sequence: TGTGCCAGCAGTCCAGGTGGGGAGGGCTATGGCTACACCTTC.

V gene TRBV9 combines with J gene TRBJ1-2; possibly TRBD1 for D (6 bases). The CDR3 runs 14 residues. Germline V CDR1 and CDR2: SGDLS, YYNGEE. V was pared by 4 bases and J by 4 bases, with 14 bases between. The CDR3 DNA sequence: TGTGCCAGCAGCTTAGGCAGGGACACCTATGGCTACACCTTC. The encoded protein is CASSLGRDTYGYTF.

The V gene is TRBV6-1, the J gene TRBJ1-2, with D perhaps TRBD1 (5 bases). V was pared by 2 bases and J by 4 bases, with 14 bases between. Germline CDR1 reads MNHNS; CDR2 reads SASEGT. The CDR3 sequence is 15 residues long. The CDR3 spells CASSEFGTEVYGYTF. The CDR3 region has the DNA TGTGCCAGCAGTGAATTTGGGACTGAAGTCTATGGCTACACCTTC.

This clone came up a few times. This chain links TRBV5-6 with TRBJ2-5, with no clear D. The CDR3 length is 14 residues. V lost 1 base and J lost 1, with 8 bases in between. The germline V gene has CDR1 SGHDT and CDR2 YYEEEE. CDR3 loop: CASSLLLIQETQYF. As DNA, the CDR3 is TGTGCCAGCAGCTTGTTACTGATCCAAGAGACCCAGTACTTC.

The CDR3 nucleotides read TGCGCCAGCAGCCCCCGACGGTGGAACACCGGGGAGCTGTTTTTT. Protein: CASSPRRWNTGELFF. This chain links TRBV4-3 with TRBJ2-2; D unclear. The germline gives CDR1 LGHNA, CDR2 YSLEER. The CDR3 is 15 residues long. V lost 4 bases and J 1 base, leaving 10 bases between the germline ends.

This clone was seen just once. This sequence joins TRBV27 and TRBJ1-2; weak D call: TRBD1 (5 bases). The CDR3 extends over 15 amino acids. V was shortened by 0 bases and J by 5 bases, with 13 bases between the two germline ends. Germline V gene data show CDR1 as MNHEY and CDR2 as SMNVEV (reference sequence). CDR3 bases: TGTGCCAGCAGTTTATCGGTCGGGGCAGGGTATGGCTACACCTTC. Translated: CASSLSVGAGYGYTF.

This chain links TRBV28 with TRBJ1-4; TRBD1 is a possible D gene (5 bases). Germline CDR1 MDHEN, CDR2 SYDVKM. The germline V and J ends were trimmed by 6 bases and 8 bases, with 22 bases remaining between them. CDR3 length: 16 residues. The chain's CDR3 is CASSEMGGTRGEKLFF. CDR3 nucleotides: TGTGCCAGCAGCGAAATGGGTGGGACCCGAGGAGAAAAACTGTTTTTT.

V and J are TRBV6-1 and TRBJ1-2; no clear D gene. Germline-derived CDR1 and CDR2 are MNHNS and SASEGT. The CDR3 consists of 15 residues. Trimming left V 1 base short and J 8 bases short, with 17 bases between. CDR3 DNA: TGTGCCAGCAGTGAAGTTTGGCCGCCGGTAAAGGGCTACACCTTC. Translated: CASSEVWPPVKGYTF.

The gene calls are TRBV6-1 and TRBJ2-7, with D maybe TRBD1 (7 bases). The CDR3 contains 14 residues. V dropped 3 bases and J dropped 4 bases, with 13 bases sitting between them. Germline V gene data show CDR1 as MNHNS and CDR2 as SASEGT. Here the CDR3 DNA reads TGTGCCAGCAGTGATCAGGGGGAGGCTTACGAGCAGTACTTC. Encoded protein: CASSDQGEAYEQYF.

The V gene is TRBV18, the J gene TRBJ1-4; 8 bases match TRBD1. The V and J ends lost 3 bases and 8 bases, in that order; junction bases with no gene match: 5. The germline gives CDR1 KGHSH, CDR2 LQKENI. The CDR3 totals 14 residues. The CDR3 is CASSPDRGSEKLFF. The DNA of the CDR3 is TGTGCCAGCTCACCCGACAGGGGAAGCGAAAAACTGTTTTTT.

This clone was counted between two and nine times. The chain employs TRBV7-2 and TRBJ2-2; 8 nucleotides agree with TRBD2. Germline assignment: CDR1 SGHTA and CDR2 FQGNSA. The CDR3 has 17 residues. The trim removed 4 bases at V and 1 base at J, leaving 8 bases unmatched. The CDR3 bases are TGTGCCAGCAGCTCGGGGGGGACGTTAGAGAACACCGGGGAGCTGTTTTTT. Amino acid sequence: CASSSGGTLENTGELFF.

The chain uses TRBV19 and TRBJ2-2, with a weak D call TRBD1 (7 bases). Trimming took off 3 bases at V and 4 bases at J, with 12 bases between the two ends. CDR3 length: 15 residues. CDR1 and CDR2 (germline): LNHDA, SQIVND (reference sequence). CDR3 DNA: TGTGCCAGTAGTATGGAGGGGGCGGTCACCGGGGAGCTGTTTTTT. Residues: CASSMEGAVTGELFF.

The chain employs TRBV7-9 and TRBJ2-5; the D gene is possibly TRBD2 (6 bases). Germline V gives CDR1 SEHNR, CDR2 FQNEAQ (reference sequence). This CDR3 contains 16 residues. Trimming shortened V by 5 bases and J by 5 bases, and 21 bases separated the two germline ends. CDR3 amino acids: CASSQEGTPGWETQYF. The CDR3 coding sequence is TGTGCCAGCAGCCAGGAGGGGACTCCGGGCTGGGAGACCCAGTACTTC.

The chain recombines TRBV19 with TRBJ1-5, with 9 positions matching TRBD1. The junction had 8 bases not matched to a gene; V was cut back by 5 bases and J by 6 bases. Germline V gene sequence: CDR1 LNHDA, CDR2 SQIVND (reference sequence). This CDR3 region has 15 residues. The CDR3 sequence is CASSLTGGRGQPQHF. The DNA for the CDR3 is TGTGCCAGTAGTCTTACAGGGGGCCGAGGTCAGCCCCAGCATTTT.

The CDR3 here is CASSQGTGGEKLFF. CDR3 bases: TGTGCCAGCAGCCAAGGGACAGGGGGGGAAAAACTGTTTTTT. The rearrangement joins TRBV3-1 (or the pseudogene TRBV3-2) to TRBJ1-4, with 10 bases that match TRBD1. Germline CDR1 and CDR2: LGHDT and YNNKEL (reference sequence). Unmatched junction bases numbered 1, after V lost 1 base and J lost 8 bases. The CDR3 has 14 residues.

The V call is TRBV7-3, the J call TRBJ2-1, with D perhaps given as TRBD1 or TRBD2 (5 bases each). Germline CDR1 SGHTA, CDR2 FQGTGA. With 1 base removed from V and 10 bases from J, the gap between germline ends came to 14 bases. The CDR3 runs to 14 residues. CDR3 region: CASSLSVEGREQFF. The CDR3 bases are TGTGCCAGCAGCTTAAGTGTCGAGGGGCGGGAGCAGTTCTTC.

A few counts support this clone. The chain combines TRBV18 with TRBJ1-2, with 7 bases lining up with TRBD1. V lost 3 bases to trimming and J lost 6 bases; unmatched junction nucleotides: 4. CDR1 and CDR2 (germline): KGHSH, LQKENI. The CDR3 runs 13 residues. CDR3 sequence: CASSPDRTDGYTF. CDR3 DNA sequence: TGTGCCAGCTCACCGGACAGGACGGATGGCTACACCTTC.

In regard to this clone: One junction end disagrees with the germline gene, perhaps due to a read error. The chain couples TRBV6-2 or TRBV6-3 to TRBJ1-5; 10 bases fit TRBD1. The CDR3 has 16 amino acids. Germline V lookup: CDR1 MNHEY, CDR2 SVGEGT. CDR3 bases: TGTGCCAGCAGATACTCGACAGGGGGCCTCAATCAGCCCCAGCATTTT. It translates to CASRYSTGGLNQPQHF.

This clone was seen only once. V gene TRBV6-2 or TRBV6-3 combines with J gene TRBJ2-3, with 11 bases matching TRBD2. The germline V gene has CDR1 MNHEY and CDR2 SVGEGT. V lost 4 bases, J lost 0 bases, and 3 bases stayed unmatched. This CDR3 has 16 amino acids. Here the CDR3 reads CASSFGLAGSTDTQYF. DNA of the CDR3: TGTGCCAGCAGTTTCGGACTAGCGGGTAGCACAGATACGCAGTATTTT.

The genes are TRBV7-7 and TRBJ2-5; TRBD2 aligns across 13 bases. Germline CDR1 reads SSHAT; CDR2 reads FNYEAQ (reference sequence). V dropped 0 bases and J dropped 4; count of bases not matched to a gene: 5. CDR3 length equals 17 residues. The CDR3 nucleotides are TGTGCCAGCAGCTTAGCACTAGCGGGGGGGCCAGGAGAGACCCAGTACTTC. Its translation is CASSLALAGGPGETQYF. Supplemented by reference TRBV7-7 and TRBJ2-5, the full variable domain reads GAGVSQSPRYKVTKRGQDVTLRCDPISSHATLYWYQQALGQGPEFLTYFNYEAQPDKSGLPSDRFSAERPEGSISTLTIQRTEQRDSAMYRCASSLALAGGPGETQYFGPGTRLLVL.

This chain connects TRBV18 to TRBJ2-1; 7 bases match TRBD1. Germline assignment: CDR1 KGHSH and CDR2 LQKENI. Trimming removed 2 bases from V and 5 bases from J; junction bases left unmatched: 9. This CDR3 is 16 amino acids long. The CDR3 sequence is CASSPYAGQDNNEQFF. CDR3 nucleotides: TGTGCCAGCTCACCATATGCCGGACAGGATAACAATGAGCAGTTCTTC.

This sequence joins TRBV12-3 or TRBV12-4 and TRBJ2-3; TRBD1 matches at 8 bases. The J segment lost 5 bases and the V segment lost 5 bases, leaving 3 bases of the junction unmatched. This CDR3 comprises 13 residues. CDR3 loop: CASSLGTGDTQYF. The CDR3 coding sequence is TGTGCCAGCAGTCTCGGGACAGGAGATACGCAGTATTTT.

The V and J genes are TRBV6-4 and TRBJ2-3; perhaps D is TRBD1 or TRBD2 (6 bases each). Trimming left V 4 bases short and J 1 base short, with 12 bases between. Germline CDR1 and CDR2: MRHNA and SNTAGT. The CDR3 has 15 residues. CDR3 in amino acids: CASSGGTSGTDTQYF. The CDR3 DNA follows: TGTGCCAGCAGTGGCGGGACATCGGGCACAGATACGCAGTATTTT.

The V call is TRBV6-5, the J call TRBJ2-2, with D tentatively TRBD2 (5 bases). V lost 4 bases to trimming and J lost 2 bases, with 14 bases between them. CDR3 length: 16 amino acids. Germline assignment: CDR1 MNHEY and CDR2 SVGAGI. The CDR3 region is CASSSGIAQNTGELFF. CDR3 sequence (DNA): TGTGCCAGCAGTTCCGGGATAGCACAAAACACCGGGGAGCTGTTTTTT.